The 4 T cell receptor beta chains presented below share a single source sample, sequenced in a study of shared clonotypes between healthy human individuals. Method: immunoSEQ multiplex PCR; TCRdb's copy keeps in-frame clones and lacks some. The data show approximately 1.9 million clones, just under 95% seen once. In the naive CD8 group, cells lacked CD45RO and were positively selected for CCR7, so terminally differentiated effector memory CD45RA+ cells were left out. The specimen sequenced was naive CD8+ T cells from PBMCs. These receptors were collected from a man aged 18 to 29 in good health. Some clones in this sample may be carry-over from other donors' samples.

The chain links TRBV11-2 to TRBJ2-1, with D maybe TRBD1 (5 bases). In germline, CDR1 is SGHAT, CDR2 FQNNGV. The length of the CDR3 is 17 residues. The V end was cut by 2 bases, the J end by 8 bases, with 22 bases between. CDR3 sequence (DNA): TGTGCCAGCAGCTTAATCAGGGCAGGGTCAAGGTTGGATGAGCAGTTCTTC. Protein product: CASSLIRAGSRLDEQFF. The variable domain in full, with the rest retrieved from reference TRBV11-2 and TRBJ2-1, is EAGVAQSPRYKIIEKRQSVAFWCNPISGHATLYWYQQILGQGPKLLIQFQNNGVVDDSQLPKDRFSAERLKGVDSTLKIQPAKLEDSAVYLCASSLIRAGSRLDEQFFGPGTRLTVL.

The chain combines TRBV11-2 with TRBJ2-6; D ambiguous. There are 16 residues in the CDR3. Trimming cost V 5 bases and J 4 bases, with 15 bases left between them. Germline V lookup: CDR1 SGHAT, CDR2 FQNNGV. This CDR3 is CASSPGPTSGANVLTF. The CDR3 coding sequence is TGTGCCAGCAGCCCGGGCCCCACATCCGGGGCCAACGTCCTGACTTTC.

The CDR3: CASSQLDRGLTGELFF. CDR3 nucleotides: TGCGCCAGCAGCCAGCTGGACAGGGGGCTCACCGGGGAGCTGTTTTTT. This chain connects TRBV4-1 to TRBJ2-2; 11 bases are a match to TRBD1. The CDR3 is 16 amino acids. Germline V gene sequence: CDR1 MGHRA, CDR2 YSYEKL. J gave up 4 bases and V 3 bases, and 4 bases lay outside the gene matches.

The CDR3 reads CASRPGKVEAFF. For the CDR3, the DNA is TGTGCCAGCAGGCCGGGGAAGGTTGAAGCTTTCTTT. The J gene is TRBJ1-1, the V gene TRBV6-6, with unresolved D. The germline gives CDR1 MNHNY, CDR2 SVGAGI (reference sequence). The CDR3 spans 12 residues. The V end was cut by 6 bases, the J end by 7 bases, with 12 bases between.